Reported below is one T cell receptor beta chain. Its antigen is undetermined. The CDR3 runs to 11 residues. Between the trimmed V and J ends, which lost 8 bases and 3 bases, there was a span of 8 bases. CDR1 and CDR2 (germline): MNHEY, SVGAGI. The entry originates in a study of T cell responses to AZD1222 COVID-19 vaccine. Overall study results and limits: Spike-specific TCR breadth and depth rose after two AZD1222 doses.

Repertoires were generated with immunoSEQ multiplex PCR, while TCRdb's copy carries only in-frame clones and drops some. Of 100,000 to 150,000 clones listed, 85% are singletons. This specimen consisted of peripheral blood, obtained 28 days after the second AZD1222 dose. This chain connects TRBV6-5 to TRBJ2-7; D remains ambiguous. The source of this sequence is an adult who received the AZD1222 COVID-19 vaccine. In DNA, the CDR3 is TGTGCCAGCGACATTTTCTACGAGCAGTACTTC. This gives the protein CASDIFYEQYF.